This TCR beta chain appears in the sequencing data of a study of blood T cells in healthy people across ages. A sample-barcoded 5' primer and a J-beta primer mix were used in a second PCR of about 7 to 11 cycles. CDR3-containing paired-end reads numbering at least 3 million came from each sample. TCRdb itself ran the 5' RACE reads through MiXCR, one entry per CDR3 protein. The sample has roughly 1.6 million distinct CDR3 sequences, about 32% seen once. The CDR3 sequence is 16 residues long. Germline V CDR1 and CDR2: LNHDA, SQIVND (reference sequence). V was clipped by 4 bases and J by 8 bases, with 21 bases between them. Whole-study findings and limits: The recorded TCR beta diversity per million T cells decreased in a roughly linear manner with age.

As concerns this clonotype: The antigen remains undetermined.

The rearrangement links TRBV19 to TRBJ2-1; tentative D call: TRBD2 (5 bases). The clonotype was recovered from a woman in her 30s in good health. The specimen sequenced was blood. CDR3 DNA sequence: TGTGCCAGTAGTACACTCCTCCAACGGGGTCGGTATGAGCAGTTCTTC. It encodes CASSTLLQRGRYEQFF.